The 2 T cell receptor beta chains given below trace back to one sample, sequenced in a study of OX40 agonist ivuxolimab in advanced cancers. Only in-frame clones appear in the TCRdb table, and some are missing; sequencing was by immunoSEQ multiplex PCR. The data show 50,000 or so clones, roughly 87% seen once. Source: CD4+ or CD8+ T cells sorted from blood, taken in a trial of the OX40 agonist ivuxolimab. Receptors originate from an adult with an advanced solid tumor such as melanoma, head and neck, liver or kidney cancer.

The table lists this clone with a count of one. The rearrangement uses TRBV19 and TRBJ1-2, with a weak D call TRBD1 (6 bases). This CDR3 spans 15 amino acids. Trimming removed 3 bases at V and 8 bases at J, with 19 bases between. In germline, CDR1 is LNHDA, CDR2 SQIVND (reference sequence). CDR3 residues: CASSISLAGDWGYTF. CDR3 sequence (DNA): TGTGCCAGTAGTATTTCCTTGGCAGGGGATTGGGGCTACACCTTC.

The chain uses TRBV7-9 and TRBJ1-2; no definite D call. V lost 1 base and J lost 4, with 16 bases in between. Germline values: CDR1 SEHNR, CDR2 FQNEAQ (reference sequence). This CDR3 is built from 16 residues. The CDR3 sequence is CASSLVGRETGYGYTF. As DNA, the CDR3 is TGTGCCAGCAGCTTAGTGGGGAGGGAGACGGGCTATGGCTACACCTTC.